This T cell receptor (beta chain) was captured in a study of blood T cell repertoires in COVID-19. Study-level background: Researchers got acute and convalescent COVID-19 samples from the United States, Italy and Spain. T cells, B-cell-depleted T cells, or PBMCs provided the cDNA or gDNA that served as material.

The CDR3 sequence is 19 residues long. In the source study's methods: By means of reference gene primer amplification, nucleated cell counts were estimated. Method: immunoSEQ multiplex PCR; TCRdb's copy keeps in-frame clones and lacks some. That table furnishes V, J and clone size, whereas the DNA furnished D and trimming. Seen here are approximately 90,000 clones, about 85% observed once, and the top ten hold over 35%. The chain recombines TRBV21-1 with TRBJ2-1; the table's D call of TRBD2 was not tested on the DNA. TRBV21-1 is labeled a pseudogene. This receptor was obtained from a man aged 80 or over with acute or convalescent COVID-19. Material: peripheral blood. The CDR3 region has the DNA TGTGCCAGCATTATAAATCGCTGTGGGGGGTCCGGGCCCTACAATGAGCAGTTCTTC. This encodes CASIINRCGGSGPYNEQFF.